The 25 T cell receptor beta chains listed next were all sequenced from one sample in a study of technical replicates of blood from several donors. Data came from immunoSEQ multiplex PCR; TCRdb stores just in-frame clones and leaves some out. The sample holds just under 60,000 clones, 91% seen once. The sample was PBMCs. All receptors derive from a human donor in good health. Some clones in this sample may be carry-over from other donors' samples.

This clone was observed once. This rearrangement joins TRBV19 to TRBJ2-7, with D tentatively TRBD2 (6 bases). The CDR3 spans 13 residues. V was cut by 3 bases and J by 9 bases, with 15 bases left in between. CDR1 is LNHDA and CDR2 is SQIVND in the germline V gene (reference sequence). This CDR3 reads CASSIGGARRQYF. Written as DNA, the CDR3 is TGTGCCAGTAGTATTGGCGGGGCCAGGCGGCAGTACTTC.

The chain combines TRBV7-2 with TRBJ2-3, with D tentatively TRBD2 (6 bases). The CDR3 covers 15 residues. Germline loops: CDR1 SGHTA, CDR2 FQGNSA. The V end lost 2 bases, the J end lost 1 base, and 10 bases lay between the germline ends. The CDR3 DNA reads as TGTGCCAGCAGCTTATGGGGCGGGGGCACAGATACGCAGTATTTT. This gives the protein CASSLWGGGTDTQYF.

V usage is TRBV25-1 and J usage is TRBJ2-1; D unresolved. CDR1 is MGHDK and CDR2 is SYGVNS in the germline V gene. The germline V and J ends were trimmed by 3 bases and 9 bases, with 15 bases remaining between them. The CDR3 totals 14 residues. For the CDR3, the DNA is TGTGCCAGCAGTGACCCCCCAATGGTCGGTGAGCAGTTCTTC. It specifies CASSDPPMVGEQFF.

The V gene is TRBV2, the J gene TRBJ1-5; D is ambiguous. The CDR3 has 13 residues. The germline gives CDR1 SNHLY, CDR2 FYNNEI. The V end lost 11 bases, the J end lost 3 bases, and 14 bases lay between the germline ends. DNA for the CDR3: TGTGCCTGCAACGATCAGATCAATCAGCCCCAGCATTTT. This translates into CACNDQINQPQHF.

This clone was seen a single time. The rearrangement links TRBV5-4 to TRBJ2-3; D is perhaps TRBD2 (6 bases). Germline values: CDR1 SGHNT, CDR2 YYREEE (reference sequence). The V end was cut by 4 bases, the J end by 2 bases, with 14 bases between. This CDR3 has 15 amino acids. The CDR3 is CASSAFRGSTDTQYF. CDR3 in DNA: TGTGCCAGCAGCGCTTTCCGGGGGTCCACAGATACGCAGTATTTT.

This chain joins TRBV27 and TRBJ1-1; 7 nucleotides line up with TRBD1. The CDR3 has 14 residues. Germline-derived CDR1 and CDR2 are MNHEY and SMNVEV (reference sequence). The V gene end was trimmed by 3 bases and the J gene end by 5 bases; junction bases not matched to a gene: 6. The CDR3 DNA sequence: TGTGCCAGCAGTTTCACGACAGGGTGGACTGAAGCTTTCTTT. It translates to CASSFTTGWTEAFF.

The chain links TRBV7-2 to TRBJ1-1, with a tentative D call TRBD1 (6 bases). Between the trimmed V and J ends, which lost 5 bases and 4 bases, there was a span of 11 bases. The CDR3 has 13 amino acids. Germline V lookup: CDR1 SGHTA, CDR2 FQGNSA. CDR3 residues: CASSPGRGTEAFF. In DNA, the CDR3 is TGTGCCAGCAGCCCCGGCAGGGGCACTGAAGCTTTCTTT. The full variable domain, with the rest looked up from reference TRBV7-2 and TRBJ1-1, is GAGVSQSPSNKVTEKGKDVELRCDPISGHTALYWYRQSLGQGLEFLIYFQGNSAPDKSGLPSDRFSAERTGGSVSTLTIQRTQQEDSAVYLCASSPGRGTEAFFGQGTRLTVV.

This rearrangement joins TRBV2 to TRBJ1-1, with D possibly TRBD1 on 5 matching bases. The germline gives CDR1 SNHLY, CDR2 FYNNEI. The CDR3 length is 14 residues. With 6 bases removed from V and 6 bases from J, the gap between germline ends came to 17 bases. CDR3 sequence (DNA): TGTGCCAGCAGGTTACAGGCATTTGGAGCTGAAGCTTTCTTT. Encoded protein: CASRLQAFGAEAFF.

V usage is TRBV27 and J usage is TRBJ2-7; 9 positions agree with TRBD2. The germline gives CDR1 MNHEY, CDR2 SMNVEV (reference sequence). This CDR3 comprises 18 residues. After removal of 5 bases from V and 3 bases from J, the junction contained 17 bases not matched to a gene. For the CDR3, the DNA is TGTGCCAGCAGTAAACTACGGGAAGGGGCTAGCGGGAACTACGAGCAGTACTTC. Translated: CASSKLREGASGNYEQYF.

The chain uses TRBV7-8 and TRBJ1-4, with 8 bases that match TRBD1. V trimming: 3 bases; J trimming: 3 bases; junction bases outside the gene matches: 3. CDR1 is SGHVS, CDR2 FQNEAQ, per germline. This CDR3 comprises 15 residues. In nucleotides, the CDR3 is TGTGCCAGCAGCTTGGACAGGGCTCCTAATGAAAAACTGTTTTTT. This gives the protein CASSLDRAPNEKLFF.

The chain joins TRBV2 to TRBJ1-5, with D unresolved. CDR1 is SNHLY and CDR2 is FYNNEI in the germline V gene. The CDR3 consists of 15 residues. The V and J ends lost 0 bases and 4 bases respectively, with 10 bases between them. The CDR3 DNA reads TGTGCCAGCAGTGAAGCGGGCAGCCCTAATCAGCCCCAGCATTTT. This translates into CASSEAGSPNQPQHF.

The chain combines TRBV30 with TRBJ1-5, with D possibly being TRBD1 (6 bases). This CDR3 contains 13 residues. Germline assignment: CDR1 GTSNPN and CDR2 SVGIG (reference sequence). The V end was cut by 1 base, the J end by 11 bases, with 15 bases between. As DNA, the CDR3 is TGTGCCTGGAGTGCGGGGCAAACAGGGTCCCAGCATTTT. As protein: CAWSAGQTGSQHF.

The chain carries TRBV19 and TRBJ2-1; 8 bases agree with TRBD2. This CDR3 comprises 14 residues. After removal of 4 bases from V and 8 bases from J, the junction contained 7 bases not matched to a gene. Germline V gives CDR1 LNHDA, CDR2 SQIVND (reference sequence). The CDR3 nucleotides are TGTGCCAGTAGTACTGGGACTAGGGATTATGAGCAGTTCTTC. Protein product: CASSTGTRDYEQFF. The complete variable domain, with remaining parts taken from reference TRBV19 and TRBJ2-1, reads DGGITQSPKYLFRKEGQNVTLSCEQNLNHDAMYWYRQDPGQGLRLIYYSQIVNDFQKGDIAEGYSVSREKKESFPLTVTSAQKNPTAFYLCASSTGTRDYEQFFGPGTRLTVL.

This chain joins TRBV25-1 and TRBJ1-2, with unresolved D. In germline, CDR1 is MGHDK, CDR2 SYGVNS. V lost 8 bases to trimming and J lost 3 bases, with 7 bases between them. The CDR3 sequence is 11 residues long. The CDR3 region is CASRRYYGYTF. In DNA, the CDR3 is TGTGCCAGCCGGCGGTACTATGGCTACACCTTC.

The chain couples TRBV30 to TRBJ2-4; D is perhaps TRBD2 (5 bases). In germline, CDR1 is GTSNPN, CDR2 SVGIG (reference sequence). V shed 0 bases and J shed 6 bases, with 6 bases lying between them. This CDR3 comprises 12 residues. CDR3 sequence (DNA): TGTGCCTGGAGTGTACTAGGAAACATTCAGTACTTC. Translated, it gives CAWSVLGNIQYF.

This clone was detected only a few times. The rearrangement uses TRBV9 and TRBJ1-4; D not certain. The germline CDR1 and CDR2 sequences are SGDLS and YYNGEE. Trimming removed 3 bases from V and 4 bases from J, with 16 bases in between. This CDR3 is 16 amino acids long. CDR3 coding DNA: TGTGCCAGCAGCGCCTTCCCGACGGAGGATAATGAAAAACTGTTTTTT. Protein: CASSAFPTEDNEKLFF.

The chain links TRBV5-4 to TRBJ2-7, with D maybe TRBD2 (6 bases). The germline V gene has CDR1 SGHNT and CDR2 YYREEE (reference sequence). CDR3 length: 13 amino acids. Trimming removed 4 bases at V and 7 bases at J, with 15 bases between. The CDR3 sequence: CASSPISSGEQYF. CDR3 sequence (DNA): TGTGCCAGCAGCCCTATTAGCAGCGGGGAGCAGTACTTC. Filled out from reference TRBV5-4 and TRBJ2-7, the complete variable domain reads ETGVTQSPTHLIKTRGQQVTLRCSSQSGHNTVSWYQQALGQGPQFIFQYYREEENGRGNFPPRFSGLQFPNYSSELNVNALELDDSALYLCASSPISSGEQYFGPGTRLTVT.

The rearrangement links TRBV5-1 to TRBJ2-7; D remains ambiguous. Germline V CDR1 and CDR2: SGHRS, YFSETQ. The length of the CDR3 is 12 residues. Trimming stripped 4 bases from V and 5 bases from J, with 10 bases between. The CDR3 DNA reads as TGCGCCAGCAGCCGCGTGGTGGACGAGCAGTACTTC. This gives the protein CASSRVVDEQYF.

The chain employs TRBV12-5 and TRBJ1-1, with a weak D call TRBD1 (5 bases). Per the germline V gene, CDR1 is LGHNT and CDR2 is FRNRAP. The ends were cut back, 5 bases at V and 1 base at J, with 17 bases in the middle. The CDR3 runs to 16 residues. CDR3 sequence (DNA): TGTGCTAGTGGTCCCAGAGGGGAGGGCCGGAACACTGAAGCTTTCTTT. It yields the protein CASGPRGEGRNTEAFF.

The chain has TRBV6-5 and TRBJ2-1, with D maybe TRBD2 (5 bases). This CDR3 contains 15 residues. The germline V gene encodes CDR1 MNHEY and CDR2 SVGAGI. Trimming removed 5 bases from V and 6 bases from J, with 17 bases in between. The CDR3 sequence is CASSRGYREGNEQFF. The CDR3 DNA is TGTGCCAGCAGTCGGGGTTATCGAGAGGGCAATGAGCAGTTCTTC.

The V call is TRBV4-3, the J call TRBJ2-7; D gene uncertain. The CDR3 is 13 amino acids. With 6 bases removed from V and 4 bases from J, the gap between germline ends came to 13 bases. Germline CDR1 and CDR2: LGHNA and YSLEER. The CDR3 protein is CASSKTTLYEQYF. The DNA for the CDR3 is TGCGCCAGCAGTAAGACGACATTATACGAGCAGTACTTC.

The rearrangement links TRBV7-3 to TRBJ2-2, with a weak D call TRBD1 (5 bases). CDR1 is SGHTA, CDR2 FQGTGA, per germline. Trimming cost V 4 bases and J 5 bases, with 20 bases left between them. The CDR3 has 17 residues. CDR3 coding DNA: TGTGCCAGCAGCTCAAAACCGAGCAGGGCGAGGACCGGGGAGCTGTTTTTT. Translated, it gives CASSSKPSRARTGELFF. Looking up the rest from reference TRBV7-3 and TRBJ2-2 gives the full variable domain: GAGVSQTPSNKVTEKGKYVELRCDPISGHTALYWYRQSLGQGPEFLIYFQGTGAADDSGLPNDRFFAVRPEGSVSTLKIQRTERGDSAVYLCASSSKPSRARTGELFFGEGSRLTVL.

The V gene is TRBV7-2, the J gene TRBJ2-7, with TRBD2 matching over 10 bases. The length of the CDR3 is 16 residues. Germline assignment: CDR1 SGHTA and CDR2 FQGNSA. The V gene end was trimmed by 8 bases and the J gene end by 4 bases; junction bases not matched to a gene: 14. In DNA form, the CDR3 reads TGTGCCAGCCGAATCAACGGGGCTAGCGGGGGTTACGAGCAGTACTTC. This codes for CASRINGASGGYEQYF. The full variable domain, completed using reference TRBV7-2 and TRBJ2-7, is GAGVSQSPSNKVTEKGKDVELRCDPISGHTALYWYRQSLGQGLEFLIYFQGNSAPDKSGLPSDRFSAERTGGSVSTLTIQRTQQEDSAVYLCASRINGASGGYEQYFGPGTRLTVT.

The chain joins TRBV7-3 to TRBJ2-1, with 10 nucleotides matching TRBD2. After removal of 4 bases from V and 5 bases from J, the junction contained 14 bases not matched to a gene. Germline CDR1 reads SGHTA; CDR2 reads FQGTGA. There are 18 residues in the CDR3. CDR3 coding DNA: TGTGCCAGCAGCTCCGGCGATAGCGGGGGGCTCTTCCACAATGAGCAGTTCTTC. Protein product: CASSSGDSGGLFHNEQFF. Filled out from reference TRBV7-3 and TRBJ2-1, the complete variable domain reads GAGVSQTPSNKVTEKGKYVELRCDPISGHTALYWYRQSLGQGPEFLIYFQGTGAADDSGLPNDRFFAVRPEGSVSTLKIQRTERGDSAVYLCASSSGDSGGLFHNEQFFGPGTRLTVL.

The chain is built from TRBV6-6 and TRBJ2-7; 13 positions match TRBD2. The CDR3 contains 16 residues. Germline V CDR1 and CDR2: MNHNY, SVGAGI (reference sequence). V gave up 0 bases and J gave up 3 bases; unmatched junction bases: 2. The DNA for the CDR3 is TGTGCCAGCAGTTACTCGGGACTAGCGGGACACTACGAGCAGTACTTC. Amino acid sequence: CASSYSGLAGHYEQYF.